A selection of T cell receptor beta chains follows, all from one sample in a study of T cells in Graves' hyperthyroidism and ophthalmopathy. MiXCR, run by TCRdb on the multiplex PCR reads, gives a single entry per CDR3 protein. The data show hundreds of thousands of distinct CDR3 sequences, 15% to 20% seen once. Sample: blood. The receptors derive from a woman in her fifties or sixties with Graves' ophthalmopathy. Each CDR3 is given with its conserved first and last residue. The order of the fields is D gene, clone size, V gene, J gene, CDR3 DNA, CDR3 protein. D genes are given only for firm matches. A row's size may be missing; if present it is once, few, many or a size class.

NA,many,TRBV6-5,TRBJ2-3,TGTGCCAGCAGTTACTCTCCCCTTGGGGGCGATACGCAGTATTTT,CASSYSPLGGDTQYF
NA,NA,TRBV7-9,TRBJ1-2,TGTGCCAGCAGCTTAATTGGGGGAAATGGCTACACCTTC,CASSLIGGNGYTF
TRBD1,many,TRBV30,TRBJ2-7,TGTGCCTGGAGACGGGACAGGCAATCCTACGAGCAGTACTTC,CAWRRDRQSYEQYF
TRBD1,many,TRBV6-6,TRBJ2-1,TGTGCCAGCAGTTACTCATCAGGGGGCGTGGGTGAGCAGTTCTTC,CASSYSSGGVGEQFF
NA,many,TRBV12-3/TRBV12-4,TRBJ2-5,TGTGCCAGCAGCCTGCCCCTCCAGGAAGAGACCCAGTACTTC,CASSLPLQEETQYF
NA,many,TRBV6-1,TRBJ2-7,TGTGCCAGCAGTGATCTAACAGAACGGGAGCAGTACTTC,CASSDLTEREQYF
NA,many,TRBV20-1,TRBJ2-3,TGCAGTGCTAGGGGGGACACTAGCACAGATACGCAGTATTTT,CSARGDTSTDTQYF
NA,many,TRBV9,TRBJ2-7,TGTGCCAGCTCCGGGGGACAGAACTACGAGCAGTACTTC,CASSGGQNYEQYF
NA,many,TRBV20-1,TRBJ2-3,TGCAGTGCTAGAGACGGAGCAGTTGACGCAGATACGCAGTATTTT,CSARDGAVDADTQYF
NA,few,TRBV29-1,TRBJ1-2,TGCAGCTGCGGAGGGAGGGACGTTGGCTACACCTTC,CSCGGRDVGYTF
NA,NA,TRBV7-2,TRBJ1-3,TGTGCCAGCAGCTTAGACGGGAGCTCTGGAAACACCATATATTTT,CASSLDGSSGNTIYF
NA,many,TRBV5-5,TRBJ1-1,TGTGCCAGCAGCTGGGACACCAACACTGAAGCTTTCTTT,CASSWDTNTEAFF
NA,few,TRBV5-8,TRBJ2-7,TGTGCCAGCAGCCCCGACATCTACGAGCAGTACTTC,CASSPDIYEQYF
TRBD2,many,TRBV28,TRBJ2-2,TGTGCCAGCAGTTTCGGGGGGTCCGGGGAGCTGTTTTTT,CASSFGGSGELFF
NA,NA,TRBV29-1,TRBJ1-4,TGCAGCGTTGATGGAGGGCAGGGTAGTAATGAAAAACTGTTTTTT,CSVDGGQGSNEKLFF
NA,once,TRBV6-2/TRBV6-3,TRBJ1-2,TGTGCCAGCAGTGCGGATTATGGCTACACCTTC,CASSADYGYTF
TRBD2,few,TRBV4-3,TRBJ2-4,TGCGCCAGCAGCCACCTACTAGCGGCTGAGGACAAAAACATTCAGTACTTC,CASSHLLAAEDKNIQYF
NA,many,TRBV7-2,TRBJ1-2,TGTGCCAGCAGCATAGGAAGTTCGTACTATGGCTACACCTTC,CASSIGSSYYGYTF
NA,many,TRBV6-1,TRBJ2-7,TGTGCCAGCAGTTATATCCGACCCTACGAGCAGTACTTC,CASSYIRPYEQYF
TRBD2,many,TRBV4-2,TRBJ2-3,TGTGCCAGCGCCGGGGCCGGTAGCGGGACCACAGATACGCAGTATTTT,CASAGAGSGTTDTQYF
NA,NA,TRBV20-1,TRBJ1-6,TGCAGTGCTAGAGATATACAGGCAGTCTATAATTCACCCCTCCACTTT,CSARDIQAVYNSPLHF
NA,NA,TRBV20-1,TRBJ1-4,TGCGGAGCGGGGGCGGAGAGAGAAAAACTGTTTTTT,CGAGAEREKLFF
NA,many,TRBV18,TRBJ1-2,TGTGCCAGCTCACCGGCAGGGGAAGGTGGCTACACCTTC,CASSPAGEGGYTF
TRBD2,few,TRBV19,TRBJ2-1,TGTGCCAGTAGTATTATTAGCGGGAGGGCCAGCAATGAGCAGTTCTTC,CASSIISGRASNEQFF
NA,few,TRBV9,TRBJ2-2,TGTGCCAGCAGCGTAGCCAGCCGGCATAGGGGGGAGCTGTTTTTT,CASSVASRHRGELFF
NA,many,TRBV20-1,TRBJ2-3,TGCAGTGCTAGAGCACTGGGCAGGATTGGCACAGATACGCAGTATTTT,CSARALGRIGTDTQYF
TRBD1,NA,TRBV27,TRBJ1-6,TGTGCCAGCAGTTCCGGACAGGGAGTCATCTATAATTCACCCCTCCACTTT,CASSSGQGVIYNSPLHF
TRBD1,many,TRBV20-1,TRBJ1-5,TGCAGTGCTAGGGACAGGGGGCCTCGGCAGCCCCAGCATTTT,CSARDRGPRQPQHF
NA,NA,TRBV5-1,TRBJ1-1,TGCGCCAGCAGCTTGGAGCAGGCGAAGAACACTGAAGCTTTCTTT,CASSLEQAKNTEAFF
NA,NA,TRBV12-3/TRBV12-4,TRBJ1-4,TGTGCCAGCAGTTATGGACAGCGGATTGCAACTAATGAAAAACTGTTTTTT,CASSYGQRIATNEKLFF
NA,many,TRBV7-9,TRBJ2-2,TGTGCCAGCAGCTGGAAGCAAACGATTATACTTAACACCGGGGAGCTGTTTTTT,CASSWKQTIILNTGELFF
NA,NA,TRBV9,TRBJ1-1,TGTGCCGGCAGCGCGCCCAGTGGGAACACTGAAGCTTTCTTT,CAGSAPSGNTEAFF
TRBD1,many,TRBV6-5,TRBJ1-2,TGTGCCAGCAGTTACTCCCGGACAGGGGGCGGCTATGGCTACACCTTC,CASSYSRTGGGYGYTF
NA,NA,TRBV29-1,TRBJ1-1,TGCAGCGTTATCCAGGGATTCCCTGAAGCTTTCTTT,CSVIQGFPEAFF
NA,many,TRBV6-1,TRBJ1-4,TGTGCCAGCAGCCCACACGGGATTAATGAAAAACTGTTTTTT,CASSPHGINEKLFF
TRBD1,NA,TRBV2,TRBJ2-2,TGTGCCAGCAGTGGACAGGGGAACACCGGGGAGCTGTTTTTT,CASSGQGNTGELFF
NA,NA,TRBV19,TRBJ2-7,TGTGCCAGTAGTATAGTCGTGGGTTACCCCTACGAGCAGTACTTC,CASSIVVGYPYEQYF
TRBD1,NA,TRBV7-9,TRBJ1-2,TGTGCCAGCAGCCTGAACAGGGGGAACTATGGCTACACCTTC,CASSLNRGNYGYTF
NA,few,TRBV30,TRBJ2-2,TGTGCCTTGACGACCGGGGCCCTCGCCGGGGAGCTGTTTTTT,CALTTGALAGELFF
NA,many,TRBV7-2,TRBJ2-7,TGTGCCAGCGCCTCTGGGGCATACGAGCAGTACTTC,CASASGAYEQYF
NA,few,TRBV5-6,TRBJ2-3,TGTGCCAGCAGTCGGGACCACCGCACAGATACGCAGTATTTT,CASSRDHRTDTQYF
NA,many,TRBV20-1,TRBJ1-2,TGCAGTGCTACCCGGGAGGGGAGGGGCGCTTTATATGGCTACACCTTC,CSATREGRGALYGYTF
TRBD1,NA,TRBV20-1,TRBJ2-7,TGCAGTGCTAGGGGGACAGACTCAACCTACGAGCAGTACTTC,CSARGTDSTYEQYF
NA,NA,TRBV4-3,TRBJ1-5,TGCGCCAGCAGCCAAGATACGATTAGACTGGGTCAGCCCCAGCATTTT,CASSQDTIRLGQPQHF
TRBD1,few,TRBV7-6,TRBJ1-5,TGTGCCAGCAGCCATTGGACAGGGAATCAGCCCCAGCATTTT,CASSHWTGNQPQHF
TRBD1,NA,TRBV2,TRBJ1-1,TGTGCCAGCACTCAACAGGGGGCCACGAACACTGAAGCTTTCTTT,CASTQQGATNTEAFF
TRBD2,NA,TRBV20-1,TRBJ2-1,TGCAGTGCTCAGACTAGCGGGAGGGGGCGCACCTACAATGAGCAGTTCTTC,CSAQTSGRGRTYNEQFF
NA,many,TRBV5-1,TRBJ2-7,TGCGCCAGCAGCGCGGACGGGTCCCCCTACGAGCAGTACTTC,CASSADGSPYEQYF
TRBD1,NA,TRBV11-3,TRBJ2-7,TGTGCCAGCAGCTTAGGAACAGGGACAGGGGACGAGCAGTACTTC,CASSLGTGTGDEQYF
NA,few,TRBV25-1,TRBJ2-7,TGTGCCAGCAGGCCTCGCACCGGGACGGCGCTTATTGAGCAGTACTTC,CASRPRTGTALIEQYF
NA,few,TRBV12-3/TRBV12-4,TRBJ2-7,TGTGCCAGCAGCCTGGGGACCCTGAGCTCCTACGAGCAGTACTTC,CASSLGTLSSYEQYF
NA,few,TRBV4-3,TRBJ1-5,TGCGCCAGCAGCCAAGGCGGGGGCAGTCAGCCCCAGCATTTT,CASSQGGGSQPQHF
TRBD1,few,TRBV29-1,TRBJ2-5,TGCAGCGTAGCCGGGACAGCAAACAGACTCAAAGAGACCCAGTACTTC,CSVAGTANRLKETQYF
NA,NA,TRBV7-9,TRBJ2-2,TGTGCCAGCAGCTTAGGACAGCTTGGGGTTATCGGGGAGCTGTTTTTT,CASSLGQLGVIGELFF
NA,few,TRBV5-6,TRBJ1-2,TGTGCCAGCAGATTAGAGGGGGGTTATGGCTACACCTTC,CASRLEGGYGYTF